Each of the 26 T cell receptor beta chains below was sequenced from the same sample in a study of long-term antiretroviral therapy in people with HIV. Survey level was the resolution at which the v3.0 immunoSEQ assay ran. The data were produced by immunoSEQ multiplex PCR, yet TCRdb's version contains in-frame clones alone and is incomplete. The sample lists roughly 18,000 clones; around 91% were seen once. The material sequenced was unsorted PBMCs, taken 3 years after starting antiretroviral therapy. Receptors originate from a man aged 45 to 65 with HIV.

The CDR3 region is CASSLRGGPSYEQYF. CDR3 coding DNA: TGTGCCAGCAGCTTACGGGGGGGCCCCTCCTACGAGCAGTACTTC. The chain carries TRBV11-2 and TRBJ2-7; TRBD2 matches at 8 bases. The germline V gene encodes CDR1 SGHAT and CDR2 FQNNGV. Unmatched junction bases numbered 3, after V lost 2 bases and J lost 0 bases. This CDR3 is 15 amino acids long.

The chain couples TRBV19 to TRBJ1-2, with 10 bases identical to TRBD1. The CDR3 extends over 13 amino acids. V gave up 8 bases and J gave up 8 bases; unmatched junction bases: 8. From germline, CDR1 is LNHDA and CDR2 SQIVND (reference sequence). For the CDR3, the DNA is TGTGCCAGTCGGACCGGGACAGGGGACGGCTACACCTTC. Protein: CASRTGTGDGYTF. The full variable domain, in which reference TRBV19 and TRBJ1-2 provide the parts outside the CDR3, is DGGITQSPKYLFRKEGQNVTLSCEQNLNHDAMYWYRQDPGQGLRLIYYSQIVNDFQKGDIAEGYSVSREKKESFPLTVTSAQKNPTAFYLCASRTGTGDGYTFGSGTRLTVV.

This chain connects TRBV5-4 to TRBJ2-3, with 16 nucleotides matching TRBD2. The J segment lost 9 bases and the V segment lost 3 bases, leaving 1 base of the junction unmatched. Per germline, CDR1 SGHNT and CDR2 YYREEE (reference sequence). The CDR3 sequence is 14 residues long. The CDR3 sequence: CASSSGLAGGTQYF. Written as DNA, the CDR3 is TGTGCCAGCAGCTCGGGACTAGCGGGAGGGACGCAGTATTTT. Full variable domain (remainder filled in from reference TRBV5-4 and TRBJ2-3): ETGVTQSPTHLIKTRGQQVTLRCSSQSGHNTVSWYQQALGQGPQFIFQYYREEENGRGNFPPRFSGLQFPNYSSELNVNALELDDSALYLCASSSGLAGGTQYFGPGTRLTVL.

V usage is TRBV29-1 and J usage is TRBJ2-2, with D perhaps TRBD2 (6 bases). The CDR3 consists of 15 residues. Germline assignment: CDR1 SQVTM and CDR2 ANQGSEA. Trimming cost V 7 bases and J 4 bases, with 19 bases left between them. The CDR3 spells CSALPGLSGTGELFF. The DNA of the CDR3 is TGCAGCGCGCTTCCGGGACTTTCGGGCACCGGGGAGCTGTTTTTT.

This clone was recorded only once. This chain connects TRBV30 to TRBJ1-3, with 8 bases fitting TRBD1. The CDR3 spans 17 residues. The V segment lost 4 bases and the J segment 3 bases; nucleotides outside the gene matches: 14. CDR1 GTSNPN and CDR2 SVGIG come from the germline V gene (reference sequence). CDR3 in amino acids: CAWTRRAQGVFGNTIYF. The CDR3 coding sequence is TGTGCCTGGACGAGGAGGGCACAGGGGGTCTTTGGAAACACCATATATTTT.

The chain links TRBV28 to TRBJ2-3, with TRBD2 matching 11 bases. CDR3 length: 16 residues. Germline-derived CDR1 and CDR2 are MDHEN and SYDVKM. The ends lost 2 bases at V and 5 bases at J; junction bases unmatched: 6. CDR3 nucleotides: TGTGCCAGCAGTTTAAGTAGCGGGGGGGCGCAAGATACGCAGTATTTT. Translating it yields CASSLSSGGAQDTQYF.

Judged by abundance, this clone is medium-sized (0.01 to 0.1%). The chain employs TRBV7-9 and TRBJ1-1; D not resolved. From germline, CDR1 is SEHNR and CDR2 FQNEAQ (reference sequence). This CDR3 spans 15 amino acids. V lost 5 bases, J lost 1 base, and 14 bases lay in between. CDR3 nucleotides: TGTGCCAGCAGCCTCCCGACGGCCCCGAACACTGAAGCTTTCTTT. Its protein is CASSLPTAPNTEAFF.

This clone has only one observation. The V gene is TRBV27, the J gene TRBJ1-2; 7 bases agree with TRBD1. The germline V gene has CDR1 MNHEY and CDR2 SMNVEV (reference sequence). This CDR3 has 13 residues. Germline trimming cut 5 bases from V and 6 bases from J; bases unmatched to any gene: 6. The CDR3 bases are TGTGCCAGCAGTCCGACAGGGAGGCATGGCTACACCTTC. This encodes CASSPTGRHGYTF.

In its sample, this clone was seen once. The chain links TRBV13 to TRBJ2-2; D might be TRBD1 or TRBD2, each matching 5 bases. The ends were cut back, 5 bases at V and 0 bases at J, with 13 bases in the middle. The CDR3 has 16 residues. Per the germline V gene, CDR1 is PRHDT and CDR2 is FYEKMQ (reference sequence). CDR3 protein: CASSEGTSANTGELFF. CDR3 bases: TGTGCCAGCAGCGAAGGGACCTCGGCGAACACCGGGGAGCTGTTTTTT.

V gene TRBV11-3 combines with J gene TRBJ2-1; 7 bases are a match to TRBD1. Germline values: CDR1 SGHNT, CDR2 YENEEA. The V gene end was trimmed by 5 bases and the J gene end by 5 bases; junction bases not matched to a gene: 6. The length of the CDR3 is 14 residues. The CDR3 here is CASSPRQGNNEQFF. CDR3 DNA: TGTGCCAGCAGCCCAAGACAGGGAAACAATGAGCAGTTCTTC. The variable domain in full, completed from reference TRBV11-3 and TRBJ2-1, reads EAGVVQSPRYKIIEKKQPVAFWCNPISGHNTLYWYLQNLGQGPELLIRYENEEAVDDSQLPKDRFSAERLKGVDSTLKIQPAELGDSAVYLCASSPRQGNNEQFFGPGTRLTVL.

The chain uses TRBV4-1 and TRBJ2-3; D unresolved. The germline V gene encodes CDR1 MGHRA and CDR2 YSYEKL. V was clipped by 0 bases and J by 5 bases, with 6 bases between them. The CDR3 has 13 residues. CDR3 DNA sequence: TGCGCCAGCAGCCAAGAGGCAGGAGATACGCAGTATTTT. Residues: CASSQEAGDTQYF.

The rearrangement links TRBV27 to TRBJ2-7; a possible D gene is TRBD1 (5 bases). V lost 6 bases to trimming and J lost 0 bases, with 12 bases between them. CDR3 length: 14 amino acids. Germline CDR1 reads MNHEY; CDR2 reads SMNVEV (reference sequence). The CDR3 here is CASRVDIYSYEQYF. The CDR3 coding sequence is TGTGCCAGCAGGGTGGACATTTACTCCTACGAGCAGTACTTC.

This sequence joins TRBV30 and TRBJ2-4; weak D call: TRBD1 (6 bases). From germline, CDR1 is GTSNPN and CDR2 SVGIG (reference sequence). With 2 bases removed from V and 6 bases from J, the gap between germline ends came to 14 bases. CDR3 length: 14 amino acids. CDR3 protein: CAWSFRSGVNIQYF. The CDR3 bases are TGTGCCTGGAGTTTTCGTTCAGGGGTAAACATTCAGTACTTC.

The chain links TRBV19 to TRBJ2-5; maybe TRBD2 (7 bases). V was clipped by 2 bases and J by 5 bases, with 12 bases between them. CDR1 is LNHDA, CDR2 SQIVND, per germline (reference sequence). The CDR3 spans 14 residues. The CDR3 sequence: CASSIRGGSETQYF. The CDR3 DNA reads TGTGCCAGTAGTATAAGGGGGGGGTCGGAGACCCAGTACTTC.

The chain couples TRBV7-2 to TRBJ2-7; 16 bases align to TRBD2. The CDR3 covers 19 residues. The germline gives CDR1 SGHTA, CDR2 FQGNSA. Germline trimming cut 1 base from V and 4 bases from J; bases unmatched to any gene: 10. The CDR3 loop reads CASSLEGLAGGHWGYEQYF. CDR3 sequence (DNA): TGTGCCAGCAGCTTAGAGGGACTAGCGGGGGGGCATTGGGGTTACGAGCAGTACTTC. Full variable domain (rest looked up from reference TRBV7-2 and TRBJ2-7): GAGVSQSPSNKVTEKGKDVELRCDPISGHTALYWYRQSLGQGLEFLIYFQGNSAPDKSGLPSDRFSAERTGGSVSTLTIQRTQQEDSAVYLCASSLEGLAGGHWGYEQYFGPGTRLTVT.

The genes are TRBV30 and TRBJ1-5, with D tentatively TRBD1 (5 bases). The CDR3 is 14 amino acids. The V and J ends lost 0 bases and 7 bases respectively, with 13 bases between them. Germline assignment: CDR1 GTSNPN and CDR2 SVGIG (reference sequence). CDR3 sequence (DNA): TGTGCCTGGAGTGTAACAGGCCGGCAGCAGCCCCAGCATTTT. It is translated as CAWSVTGRQQPQHF.

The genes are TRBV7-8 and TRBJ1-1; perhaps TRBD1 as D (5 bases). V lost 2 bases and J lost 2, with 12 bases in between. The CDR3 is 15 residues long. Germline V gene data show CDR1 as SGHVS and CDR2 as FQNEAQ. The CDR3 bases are TGTGCCAGCAGCTTAAACACAGGTGTTAACACTGAAGCTTTCTTT. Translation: CASSLNTGVNTEAFF.

The CDR3 DNA is TGCGCCAGCAGCGCGGACGGGAATCAGCCCCAGCATTTT. It translates to CASSADGNQPQHF. The chain joins TRBV5-1 to TRBJ1-5; the D is unclear. The germline CDR1 and CDR2 sequences are SGHRS and YFSETQ. The CDR3 has 13 amino acids. V shed 4 bases and J shed 4 bases, with 9 bases lying between them.

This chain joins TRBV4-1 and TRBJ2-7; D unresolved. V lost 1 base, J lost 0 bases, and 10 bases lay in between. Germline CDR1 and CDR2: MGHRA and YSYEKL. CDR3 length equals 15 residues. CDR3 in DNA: TGCGCCAGCAGCCAAGCACTTGGCTTCTCCTACGAGCAGTACTTC. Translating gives CASSQALGFSYEQYF.

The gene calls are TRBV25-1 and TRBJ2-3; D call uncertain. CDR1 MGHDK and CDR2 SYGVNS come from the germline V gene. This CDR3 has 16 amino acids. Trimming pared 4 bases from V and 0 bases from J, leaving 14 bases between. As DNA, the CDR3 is TGTGCCAGCAGTGCAGACGGATATTCTAGCACAGATACGCAGTATTTT. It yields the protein CASSADGYSSTDTQYF. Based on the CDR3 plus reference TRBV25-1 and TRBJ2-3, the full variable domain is EADIYQTPRYLVIGTGKKITLECSQTMGHDKMYWYQQDPGMELHLIHYSYGVNSTEKGDLSSESTVSRIRTEHFPLTLESARPSHTSQYLCASSADGYSSTDTQYFGPGTRLTVL.

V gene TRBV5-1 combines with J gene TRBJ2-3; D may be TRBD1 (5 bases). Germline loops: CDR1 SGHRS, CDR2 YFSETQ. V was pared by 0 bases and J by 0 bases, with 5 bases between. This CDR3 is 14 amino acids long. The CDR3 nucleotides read TGCGCCAGCAGCTTGGGGACAAGCACAGATACGCAGTATTTT. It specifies CASSLGTSTDTQYF.

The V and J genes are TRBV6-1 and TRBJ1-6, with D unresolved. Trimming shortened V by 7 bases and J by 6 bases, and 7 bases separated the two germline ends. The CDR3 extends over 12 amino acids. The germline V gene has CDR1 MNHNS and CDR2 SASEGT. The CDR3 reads CASKVPNSPLHF. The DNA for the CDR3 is TGTGCCAGCAAGGTCCCTAATTCACCCCTCCACTTT.

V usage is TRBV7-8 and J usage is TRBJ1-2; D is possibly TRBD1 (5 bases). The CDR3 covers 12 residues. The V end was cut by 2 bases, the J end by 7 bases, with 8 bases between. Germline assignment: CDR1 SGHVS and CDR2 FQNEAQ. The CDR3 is CASSLRGVGYTF. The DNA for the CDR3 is TGTGCCAGCAGCTTACGAGGGGTTGGCTACACCTTC.

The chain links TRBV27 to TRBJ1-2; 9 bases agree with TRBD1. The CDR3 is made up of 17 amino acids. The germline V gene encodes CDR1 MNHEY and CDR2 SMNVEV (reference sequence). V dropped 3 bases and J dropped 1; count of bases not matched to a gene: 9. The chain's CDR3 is CASSFIGTGLHNYGYTF. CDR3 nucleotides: TGTGCCAGCAGTTTCATAGGGACAGGGCTGCATAACTATGGCTACACCTTC.

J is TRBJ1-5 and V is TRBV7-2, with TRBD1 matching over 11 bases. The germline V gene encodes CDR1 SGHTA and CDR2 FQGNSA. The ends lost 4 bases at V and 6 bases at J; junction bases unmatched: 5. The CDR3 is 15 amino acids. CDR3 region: CASSSDRGPGQPQHF. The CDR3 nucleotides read TGTGCCAGCAGCTCGGACAGGGGGCCGGGTCAGCCCCAGCATTTT.

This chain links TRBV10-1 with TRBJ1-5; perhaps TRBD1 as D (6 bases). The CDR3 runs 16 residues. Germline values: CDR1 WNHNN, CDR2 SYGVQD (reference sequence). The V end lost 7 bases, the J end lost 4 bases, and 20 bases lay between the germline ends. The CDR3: CASIPPCGQPNQPQHF. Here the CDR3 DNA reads TGCGCCAGCATCCCTCCTTGCGGACAGCCTAATCAGCCCCAGCATTTT.